These T cell receptor beta chains were read from a single sample in a study of beta chain features in type 1 diabetes. Repertoires were generated with immunoSEQ multiplex PCR, while TCRdb's copy carries only in-frame clones and drops some. The data contain about 620,000 clones, roughly a sixth of them singletons. The sequencing input was naive CD4+ T cells from blood. All receptors derive from a young man in good health. The CDR3 runs from the conserved cysteine through the conserved F or W. The D gene is left open where the match is weak. Size is stated for part of the rows, as once, few or many counts, or as a class when the clone is expanded.

>TRBV28|-|-|TRBJ2-6
TGTGCCACCATGGCGCGGGGGCGGTCTGGGGCCAACGTCCTGACTTTC
CATMARGRSGANVLTF
>TRBV7-6|-|-|TRBJ2-7
TGTGCCAGCAGCTTAAGTCAGATCGCGGGAGAGCAGTACTTC
CASSLSQIAGEQYF
>TRBV6-5|few|-|TRBJ2-5
TGTGCCAGCAGTTATCAGGGGCCAGAGACCCAGTACTTC
CASSYQGPETQYF
>TRBV7-2|few|-|TRBJ2-7
TGTGCCAGCGGGAGTTCCTACGAGCAGTACTTC
CASGSSYEQYF
>TRBV4-3|many|TRBD2|TRBJ2-3
TGCGCCAGCAGCCAAGATGGAGCGGGAACGCAGTATTTT
CASSQDGAGTQYF
>TRBV7-9|few|-|TRBJ2-7
TGTGCCAGCAGCATTCCGGGAACCACCTACGAGCAGTACTTC
CASSIPGTTYEQYF
>TRBV4-2|few|-|TRBJ1-5
TGTGCCAGCAGCCAAGATCTGGGGGTTCAGCCCCAGCATTTT
CASSQDLGVQPQHF
>TRBV2|few|-|TRBJ2-5
TGTGCCAGCAGTGACCCACAGGGTCTCGAGACCCAGTACTTC
CASSDPQGLETQYF
>TRBV25-1|-|-|TRBJ2-7
TGTGCCAGCAGTGAGTCCCCGACAGGCGGGTACGGCGAGCAGTACTTC
CASSESPTGGYGEQYF
>TRBV11-3|-|TRBD1|TRBJ2-7
TGTGCCAGCAGCCCCCGAGGGACAGGGGGGTCCTACGAGCAGTACTTC
CASSPRGTGGSYEQYF
>TRBV7-9|few|-|TRBJ2-3
TGTGCCAGCAGCTTACGACGGGGGCCCCTTTCTAGCACAGATACGCAGTATTTT
CASSLRRGPLSSTDTQYF
>TRBV5-1|once|-|TRBJ2-1
TGCGCCAGCAGCTTGCCCCAACTGAGCTCCTACAATGAGCAGTTCTTC
CASSLPQLSSYNEQFF
>TRBV19|few|TRBD2|TRBJ2-7
TGTGCCAGTAGTAGTAGCGGGGTCTACGAGCAGTACTTC
CASSSSGVYEQYF
>TRBV28|-|-|TRBJ2-7
TGTGCCAGCAGAATGACCGGGACTCTTGCCTACGAGCAGTACTTC
CASRMTGTLAYEQYF
>TRBV29-1|-|-|TRBJ2-6
TGCAGCGTTGATTTGAGCTACTCTGGGGCCAACGTCCTGACTTTC
CSVDLSYSGANVLTF
>TRBV7-9|-|-|TRBJ1-4
TGTGCCAGCAGCTCTAGTACGCCGGGAGGAGGGGAAAAACTGTTTTTT
CASSSSTPGGGEKLFF
>TRBV19|-|TRBD2|TRBJ2-1
TGTGCCACCAATAGCGGGAGGGCCGGCTCCTACAATGAGCAGTTCTTC
CATNSGRAGSYNEQFF
>TRBV5-6|-|-|TRBJ2-5
TGTGCCAGCAGCTTGGTGGAGACCCAGTACTTC
CASSLVETQYF
>TRBV7-2|-|-|TRBJ1-2
TGTGCCAGCAGCCCCCAGATGCGTTCCGGCTACACCTTC
CASSPQMRSGYTF
>TRBV2|few|TRBD2|TRBJ2-1
TGTGCCAGCAACGGACTAGCTTCATCTGAGCAGTTCTTC
CASNGLASSEQFF
>TRBV14|few|TRBD2|TRBJ2-1
TGTGCCAGCAGCCAAGGGTTAGTACTAGCGGGCAATGAGCAGTTCTTC
CASSQGLVLAGNEQFF
>TRBV29-1|few|TRBD1|TRBJ1-1
TGCAGCGGAAGACAGGGTGGCGTGAACACTGAAGCTTTCTTT
CSGRQGGVNTEAFF
>TRBV7-6|-|TRBD2|TRBJ2-5
TGTGCCAGCAGCTTAATGCGCGGGAGGGGGAGAGGAGAGACCCAGTACTTC
CASSLMRGRGRGETQYF
>TRBV28|few|-|TRBJ1-1
TGTGCCAGCAGTTTACGGGCTACTACCGGGGTTGAAGCTTTCTTT
CASSLRATTGVEAFF
>TRBV14|-|TRBD1|TRBJ2-6
TGTGCCAGCAGCCGACAGGGGGCTGGGGCCAACGTCCTGACTTTC
CASSRQGAGANVLTF
>TRBV7-2|-|-|TRBJ2-7
TGTGCCAGCAGCTTATACCGGGACGTTAGCTACGAGCAGTACTTC
CASSLYRDVSYEQYF
>TRBV29-1|few|-|TRBJ1-5
TGCAGCGTCCAAAAGGAGGGGCGCAATCAGCCCCAGCATTTT
CSVQKEGRNQPQHF
>TRBV27|-|TRBD1|TRBJ1-6
TGTGCCAGCAAATCACAGGGGGCTTCAATCCCTGTTAAGCCCCTCCACTTT
CASKSQGASIPVKPLHF
>TRBV5-1|-|-|TRBJ2-2
TGCGCCAGCAGCTTGTCGGCAGCCACAAGCGGGGAGCTGTTTTTT
CASSLSAATSGELFF
>TRBV29-1|-|-|TRBJ1-1
TGCAGCGGAGCCCGGGGGAACACTGAAGCTTTCTTT
CSGARGNTEAFF
>TRBV15|-|TRBD2|TRBJ2-5
TGTGCCACCAGATCTGGGACTAGCGGGAGTTTAGAGACCCAGTACTTC
CATRSGTSGSLETQYF
>TRBV7-2|-|TRBD2|TRBJ2-3
TGTGCCAGCAGCACCCGGACTAGCGGGGATAAGTATTTT
CASSTRTSGDKYF
>TRBV7-2|-|TRBD1|TRBJ1-2
TGTGCCAGCAGCTTAGCCCAGGGGGCGCAGGGGTATGGCTACACCTTC
CASSLAQGAQGYGYTF
>TRBV5-1|few|-|TRBJ2-7
TGCGCCAGCAGCTCAGTAGCGGGACAGAACGAGCAGTACTTC
CASSSVAGQNEQYF
>TRBV28|-|TRBD1|TRBJ2-7
TGTGCCAGCAGTTCAGGTGGGACAGGGGGAACTAATGAGCAGTACTTC
CASSSGGTGGTNEQYF
>TRBV28|few|-|TRBJ2-7
TGTGCCAGCAGTAATAGCGGCGAGCAGTACTTC
CASSNSGEQYF
>TRBV9|-|TRBD1|TRBJ1-1
TGTGCCAGCAGCGTTAGACAGGGGTCGGGCACTGAAGCTTTCTTT
CASSVRQGSGTEAFF
>TRBV5-6|-|-|TRBJ1-2
TGTGCCAGCAGCTTGGGCGGATATGGCTACACCTTC
CASSLGGYGYTF
>TRBV4-2|-|TRBD2|TRBJ2-5
TGTGCCAGCAGCCAAGTAGGCGCGGGGGGGCAAGGCCAGACCCAGTACTTC
CASSQVGAGGQGQTQYF
>TRBV9|-|-|TRBJ2-7
TGTGCCAGCAGCGTGGACGGGTACTACGTTCCTCCCGGCGAGCAGTACTTC
CASSVDGYYVPPGEQYF
>TRBV28|few|TRBD1|TRBJ1-4
TGTGCCAGCAGAGTGACAGGGGTTAATGAAAAACTGTTTTTT
CASRVTGVNEKLFF
>TRBV28|few|-|TRBJ1-2
TGTGCCAGCAGGGGAAGTAGCTCTGGCTACACCTTC
CASRGSSSGYTF
>TRBV5-1|few|-|TRBJ1-2
TGCGCCAGCAGGAGTTTACGGCTGCGCTCAGAACATGGCTACACCTTC
CASRSLRLRSEHGYTF
>TRBV9|-|-|TRBJ1-1
TGTGCCAGCCGGGGGGACACCTGGAACACTGAAGCTTTCTTT
CASRGDTWNTEAFF
>TRBV30|-|-|TRBJ2-7
TGTGCCTGGAGTCCACGATGGCTCTCCTACGAGCAGTACTTC
CAWSPRWLSYEQYF
>TRBV7-2|-|TRBD1|TRBJ1-2
TGTGCCAGCAGCGCTCGGGACAGGGCCTATGGCTACACCTTC
CASSARDRAYGYTF
>TRBV28|few|TRBD2|TRBJ2-3
TGTGCCAGCAGTTCCGACGGGAGGGGGGCAGATACGCAGTATTTT
CASSSDGRGADTQYF
>TRBV7-2|-|TRBD2|TRBJ2-3
TGTGCCAGCAGCCCAATCCGGGACTACGATATAAGAGCAGATACGCAGTATTTT
CASSPIRDYDIRADTQYF
>TRBV4-1|-|TRBD1|TRBJ1-5
TGCGCCAGCAGCCCTTGGGGTGAGGGGGCGAAGCCCCAGCATTTT
CASSPWGEGAKPQHF
>TRBV7-9|-|-|TRBJ1-4
TGTGCCAGCAGCCCCGGGAGCCCCAATGAAAAACTGTTTTTT
CASSPGSPNEKLFF
>TRBV5-4|few|TRBD1|TRBJ1-2
TGTGCCAGCAGCTCAGGGGGCCGCGGCTACACCTTC
CASSSGGRGYTF
>TRBV28|-|-|TRBJ1-1
TGTGCCAGCGTTGAGGGGGGAAACATGAACACTGAAGCTTTCTTT
CASVEGGNMNTEAFF
>TRBV18|-|-|TRBJ2-1
TGTGCCAGCTCACGGGATAGAAGCTCCTACAATGAGCAGTTCTTC
CASSRDRSSYNEQFF